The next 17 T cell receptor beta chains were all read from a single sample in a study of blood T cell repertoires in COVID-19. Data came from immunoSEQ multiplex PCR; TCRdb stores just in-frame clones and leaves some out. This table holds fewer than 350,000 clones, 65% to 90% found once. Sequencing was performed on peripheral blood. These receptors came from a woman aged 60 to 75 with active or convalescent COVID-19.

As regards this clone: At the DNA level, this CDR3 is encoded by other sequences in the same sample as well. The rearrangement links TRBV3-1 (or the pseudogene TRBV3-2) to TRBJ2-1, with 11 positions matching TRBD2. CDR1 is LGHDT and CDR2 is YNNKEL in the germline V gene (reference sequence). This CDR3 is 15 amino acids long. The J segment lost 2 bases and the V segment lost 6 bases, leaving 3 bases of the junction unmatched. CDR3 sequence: CASSRSGGAYNEQFF. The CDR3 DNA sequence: TGTGCCAGCAGTCGTAGCGGGGGGGCCTACAATGAGCAGTTCTTC.

As DNA, the CDR3 is TGTGCCAGCTCACCATCGGGACACCCCTATGGCTACACCTTC. It specifies CASSPSGHPYGYTF. V is TRBV18 and J is TRBJ1-2; tentative D call: TRBD1 (6 bases). V was pared by 2 bases and J by 4 bases, with 11 bases between. Germline CDR1 is KGHSH and CDR2 is LQKENI. The CDR3 runs 14 residues.

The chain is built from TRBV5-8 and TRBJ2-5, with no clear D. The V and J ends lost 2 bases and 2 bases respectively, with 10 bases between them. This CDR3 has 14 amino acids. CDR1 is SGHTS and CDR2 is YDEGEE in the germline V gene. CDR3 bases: TGTGCCAGCAGCTTCATTCCGGAGCAAGAGACCCAGTACTTC. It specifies CASSFIPEQETQYF.

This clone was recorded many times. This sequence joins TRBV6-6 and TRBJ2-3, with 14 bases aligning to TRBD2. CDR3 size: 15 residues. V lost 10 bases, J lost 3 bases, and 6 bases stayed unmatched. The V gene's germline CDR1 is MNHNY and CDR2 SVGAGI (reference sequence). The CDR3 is CATKRLAGGTDTQYF. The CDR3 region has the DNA TGTGCCACCAAAAGACTAGCGGGAGGGACAGATACGCAGTATTTT.

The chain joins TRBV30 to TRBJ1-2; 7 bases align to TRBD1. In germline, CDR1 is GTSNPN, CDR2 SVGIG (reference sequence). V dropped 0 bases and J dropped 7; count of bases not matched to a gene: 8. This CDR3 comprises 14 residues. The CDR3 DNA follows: TGTGCCTGGAGTGTATTAGGTCAGGGGGTTGGCTACACCTTC. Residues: CAWSVLGQGVGYTF.

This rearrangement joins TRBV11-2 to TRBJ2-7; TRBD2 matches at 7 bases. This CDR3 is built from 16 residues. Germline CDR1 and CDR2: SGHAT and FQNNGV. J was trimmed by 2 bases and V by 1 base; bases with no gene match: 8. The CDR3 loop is CASSLGGGPATYEQYF. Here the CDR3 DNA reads TGTGCCAGCAGCTTAGGGGGGGGTCCCGCGACCTACGAGCAGTACTTC.

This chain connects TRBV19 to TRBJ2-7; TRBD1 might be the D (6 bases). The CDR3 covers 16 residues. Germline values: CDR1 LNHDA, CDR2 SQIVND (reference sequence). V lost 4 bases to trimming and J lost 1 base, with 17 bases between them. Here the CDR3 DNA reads TGTGCCAGTAGTACGCTACCAGGCAGGGGTTCCTACGAGCAGTACTTC. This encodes CASSTLPGRGSYEQYF.

CDR3 in DNA: TGTGCCTGGGGCAGGGCGAATAGCAATCAGCCCCAGCATTTT. It specifies CAWGRANSNQPQHF. V usage is TRBV30 and J usage is TRBJ1-5; the D gene is possibly TRBD1 (5 bases). Germline-derived CDR1 and CDR2 are GTSNPN and SVGIG (reference sequence). V shed 5 bases and J shed 0 bases, with 11 bases lying between them. The CDR3 consists of 14 residues.

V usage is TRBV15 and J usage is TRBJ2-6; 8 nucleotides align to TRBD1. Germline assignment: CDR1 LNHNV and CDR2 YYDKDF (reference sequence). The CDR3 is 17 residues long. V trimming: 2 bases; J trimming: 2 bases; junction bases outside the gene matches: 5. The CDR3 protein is CATSRPWTGTGANVLTF. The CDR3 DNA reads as TGTGCCACCAGCAGACCCTGGACAGGGACTGGGGCCAACGTCCTGACTTTC.

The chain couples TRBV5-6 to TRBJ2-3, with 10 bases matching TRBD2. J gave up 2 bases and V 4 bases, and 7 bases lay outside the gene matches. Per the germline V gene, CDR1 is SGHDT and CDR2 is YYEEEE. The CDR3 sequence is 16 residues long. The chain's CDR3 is CASSSPGTSVTDTQYF. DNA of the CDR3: TGTGCCAGCAGCAGTCCCGGGACTAGCGTCACAGATACGCAGTATTTT.

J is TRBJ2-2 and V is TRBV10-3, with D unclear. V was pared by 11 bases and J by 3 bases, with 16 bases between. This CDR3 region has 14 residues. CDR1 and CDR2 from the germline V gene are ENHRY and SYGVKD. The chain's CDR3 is CASADSPDTGELFF. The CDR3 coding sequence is TGTGCCTCGGCGGATTCCCCCGACACCGGGGAGCTGTTTTTT.

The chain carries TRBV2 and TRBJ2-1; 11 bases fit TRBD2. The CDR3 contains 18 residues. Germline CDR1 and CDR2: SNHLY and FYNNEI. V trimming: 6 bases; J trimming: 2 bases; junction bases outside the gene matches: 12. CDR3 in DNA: TGTGCCAGCAGGCCACCTCTAGCGGGGGGCGCGACCTACAATGAGCAGTTCTTC. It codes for CASRPPLAGGATYNEQFF.

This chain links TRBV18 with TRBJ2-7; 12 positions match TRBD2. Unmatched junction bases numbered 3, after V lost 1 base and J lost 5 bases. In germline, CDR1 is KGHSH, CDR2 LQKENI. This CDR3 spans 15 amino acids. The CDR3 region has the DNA TGTGCCAGCTCACCACGACTAGCGGGGGACGACGAGCAGTACTTC. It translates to CASSPRLAGDDEQYF.

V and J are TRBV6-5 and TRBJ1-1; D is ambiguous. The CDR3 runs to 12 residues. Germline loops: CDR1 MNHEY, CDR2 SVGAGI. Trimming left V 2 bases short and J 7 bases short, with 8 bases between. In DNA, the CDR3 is TGTGCCAGCAGTTACGAGGGATTTGAAGCTTTCTTT. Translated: CASSYEGFEAFF.

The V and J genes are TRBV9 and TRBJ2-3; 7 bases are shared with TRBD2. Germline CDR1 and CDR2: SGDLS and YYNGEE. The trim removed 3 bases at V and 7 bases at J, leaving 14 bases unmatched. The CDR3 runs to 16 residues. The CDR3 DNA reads TGTGCCAGCAGCGCCGCCGGGGGGAGTAGCGCATATACGCAGTATTTT. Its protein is CASSAAGGSSAYTQYF.

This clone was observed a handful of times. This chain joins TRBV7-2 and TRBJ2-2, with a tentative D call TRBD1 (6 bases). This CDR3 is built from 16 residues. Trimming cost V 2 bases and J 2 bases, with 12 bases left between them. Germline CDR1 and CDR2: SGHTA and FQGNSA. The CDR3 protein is CASSLQGLRNTGELFF. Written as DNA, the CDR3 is TGTGCCAGCAGCTTACAGGGGCTTAGAAACACCGGGGAGCTGTTTTTT.

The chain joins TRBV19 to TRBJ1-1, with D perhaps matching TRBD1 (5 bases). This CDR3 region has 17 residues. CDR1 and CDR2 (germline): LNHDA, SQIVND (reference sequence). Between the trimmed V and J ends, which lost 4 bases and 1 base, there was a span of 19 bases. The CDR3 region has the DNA TGTGCCAGTAGTAACCTAAGGGGCCAGCGAGGGAACACTGAAGCTTTCTTT. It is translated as CASSNLRGQRGNTEAFF.